The TCR beta chain under discussion was sequenced for a study of T cell repertoires in ileal Crohn's disease (dated by TCRdb to between 2018 and 2020). As for the study more broadly: At the time of surgery, approximately 35% of patients were active smokers, and the median duration of disease was around eight years. The study was conducted in parallel with a multicentre cohort built to find predictors of early endoscopic recurrence after ileocolonic resection. Endoscopic postoperative recurrence was defined as a Rutgeerts score above i0. A total of roughly 170 mucosal samples from approximately 60 patients were sequenced, collected from several sites on the surgical specimen and at postoperative endoscopy. Roughly half of the patients were given postoperative therapy, with 15 to 20 on anti-TNF agents and 10 to 12 on thiopurines. A prospective multicentre cohort supplied the 55 to 60 Crohn's disease patients whose TCR repertoires were analysed. Every patient underwent surgery because of a complication, which was stricturing disease in 61% of cases and penetrating disease in roughly 39%. Overall results and qualifications from the work: A significantly higher proportion of clonal expansions was observed in active smokers at surgery than in non-smokers (roughly 27% vs 19%, p=0.02). Mucosal CD4 and CD8 T cells were sorted and sequenced only in a subgroup of patients, the size of which was not stated. Higher percentages of high-frequency clones at the time of surgery were linked to endoscopic recurrence, and every patient with clonality above 26.8% (18/57) had recurrence. Compared with CD4 T cells, sorted CD8 T cells held more high-frequency clones, which suggests that the mucosal expansions were mostly CD8.

CDR1 is given as ENHRY and CDR2 as SYGVKD, both from the germline V gene. The cysteine opens and the phenylalanine closes a CDR3 of 13 amino acids. CDR3 DNA is the only sequence kept; it has 39 bases, read in frame from the first base. V is pruned by 6 bases and J by 4 bases, leaving 1 base of the junction without a gene match. Eligible patients were adults with ileal or ileocolonic Crohn's disease who had an indication for ileocolonic resection. Whole ileal mucosal biopsies were kept frozen at -80 degrees C prior to DNA extraction. A TRizol-based method was used to extract genomic DNA from the frozen whole biopsies, and the DNA was quantified with a NanoDrop 2000 spectrophotometer. For commercial TCRB immunosequencing, about 0.45 micrograms of biopsy DNA were submitted for each sample. Adaptive Biotechnology amplified CDR3 regions from genomic DNA with a two-step multiplex PCR that controlled for amplification bias. In the first PCR, primers covered every V and J gene segment, and in the second PCR, barcodes and Illumina adapters were added. An Illumina instrument was used to sequence the CDR3 libraries. The authors' pipeline ran thus. Vendor-provided pipelines were combined with custom analysis of raw data in R/Bioconductor under R version 3.3.0. Clonality, which ranges from 0 to 1, was calculated as the inverse of the normalised Shannon entropy across all productive clones. The repertoire share taken up by the top 100 clones defined high-frequency clones, and only clones that passed a 95% confidence test were kept. Repertoire diversity was measured with the Simpson index, and overlap between samples was measured with the Morisita-Horn index. The table was pulled from immuneACCESS by TCRdb, which kept in-frame rearrangements only. Such tables lose some clones; where checked, under half of the loss comes from unresolved V genes, and the rest has no known cause. V, J and clone size were drawn from that table, and D and trimming were deduced from the DNA. In all, the sample holds roughly 11,000 clones, and roughly four fifths of those were seen once. About 4.1% of the sample comes from the top ten.

In the case of this clone: Its binding antigen is unknown. Base quality data are lacking; no much larger clone is found one base away.

The V and J segments used are TRBV10-3 and TRBJ2-3; TRBD2 fits 10 bases in the junction. The sequence was collected from an adult with Crohn's disease. Sequenced material: ileal tissue. DNA sequence: TGTGCCATCAGCGGGACTAGCGCAGATACGCAGTATTTT. This is translated as CAISGTSADTQYF.